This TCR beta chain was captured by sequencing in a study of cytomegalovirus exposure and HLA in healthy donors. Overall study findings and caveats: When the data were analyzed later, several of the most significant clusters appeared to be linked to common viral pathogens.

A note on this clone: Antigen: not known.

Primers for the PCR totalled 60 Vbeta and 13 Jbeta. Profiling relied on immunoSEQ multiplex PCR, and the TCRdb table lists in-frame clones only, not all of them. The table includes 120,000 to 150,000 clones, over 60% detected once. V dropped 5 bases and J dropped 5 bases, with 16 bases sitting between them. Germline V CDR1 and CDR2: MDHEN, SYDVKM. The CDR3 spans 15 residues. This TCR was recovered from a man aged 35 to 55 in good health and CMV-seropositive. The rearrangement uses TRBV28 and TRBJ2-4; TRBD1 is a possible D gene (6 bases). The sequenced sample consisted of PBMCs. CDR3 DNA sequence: TGTGCCAGCAGTGAACAGGGTTTGGTCGAAAACATTCAGTACTTC. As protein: CASSEQGLVENIQYF.